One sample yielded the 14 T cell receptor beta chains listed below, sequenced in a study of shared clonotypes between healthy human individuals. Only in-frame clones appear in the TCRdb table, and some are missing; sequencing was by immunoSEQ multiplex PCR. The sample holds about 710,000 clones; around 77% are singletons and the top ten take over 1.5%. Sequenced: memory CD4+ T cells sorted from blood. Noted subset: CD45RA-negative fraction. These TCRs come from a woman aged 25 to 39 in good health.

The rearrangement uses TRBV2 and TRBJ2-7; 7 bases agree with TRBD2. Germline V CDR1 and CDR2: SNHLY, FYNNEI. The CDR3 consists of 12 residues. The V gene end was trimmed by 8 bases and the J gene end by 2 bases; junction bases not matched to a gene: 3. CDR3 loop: CASASGAYEQYF. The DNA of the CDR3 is TGTGCCAGCGCTAGCGGAGCCTACGAGCAGTACTTC.

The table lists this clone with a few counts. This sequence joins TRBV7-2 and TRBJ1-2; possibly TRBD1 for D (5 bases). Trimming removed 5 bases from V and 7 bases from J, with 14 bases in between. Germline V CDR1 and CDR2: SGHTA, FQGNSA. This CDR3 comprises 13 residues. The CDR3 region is CASSKEGWRGYTF. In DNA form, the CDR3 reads TGTGCCAGCAGCAAAGAGGGGTGGCGTGGCTACACCTTC.

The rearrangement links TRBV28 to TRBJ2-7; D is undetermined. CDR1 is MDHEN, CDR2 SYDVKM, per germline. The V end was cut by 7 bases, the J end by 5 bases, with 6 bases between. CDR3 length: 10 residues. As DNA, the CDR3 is TGTGCCAGCATGGGGAACGAGCAGTACTTC. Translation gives CASMGNEQYF. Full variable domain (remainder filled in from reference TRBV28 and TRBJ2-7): DVKVTQSSRYLVKRTGEKVFLECVQDMDHENMFWYRQDPGLGLRLIYFSYDVKMKEKGDIPEGYSVSREKKERFSLILESASTNQTSMYLCASMGNEQYFGPGTRLTVT.

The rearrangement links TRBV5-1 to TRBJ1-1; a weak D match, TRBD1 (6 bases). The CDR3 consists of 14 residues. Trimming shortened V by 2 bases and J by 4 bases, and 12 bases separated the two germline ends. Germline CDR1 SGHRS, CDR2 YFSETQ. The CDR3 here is CASSFRQDGTEAFF. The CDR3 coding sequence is TGCGCCAGCAGCTTTCGACAGGACGGCACTGAAGCTTTCTTT.

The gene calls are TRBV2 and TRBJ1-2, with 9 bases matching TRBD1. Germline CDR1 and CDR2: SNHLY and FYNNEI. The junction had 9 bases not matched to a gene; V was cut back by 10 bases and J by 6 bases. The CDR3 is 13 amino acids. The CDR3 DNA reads TGTGCCACGTCGGGACAGGGCCTGGATGGCTACACCTTC. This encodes CATSGQGLDGYTF.

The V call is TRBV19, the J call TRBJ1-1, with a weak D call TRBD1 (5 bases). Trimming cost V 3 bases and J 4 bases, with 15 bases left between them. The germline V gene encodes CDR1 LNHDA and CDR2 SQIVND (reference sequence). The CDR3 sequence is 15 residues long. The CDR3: CASSIDGAIGTEAFF. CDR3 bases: TGTGCCAGTAGTATTGACGGGGCGATCGGCACTGAAGCTTTCTTT.

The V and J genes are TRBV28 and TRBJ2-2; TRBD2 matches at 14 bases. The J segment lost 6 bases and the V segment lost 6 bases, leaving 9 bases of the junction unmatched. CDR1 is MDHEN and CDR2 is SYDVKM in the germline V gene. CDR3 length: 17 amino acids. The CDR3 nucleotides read TGTGCCAGCAGAACCGGGACTAGCGGGAGTTTGGCCGGGGAGCTGTTTTTT. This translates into CASRTGTSGSLAGELFF.

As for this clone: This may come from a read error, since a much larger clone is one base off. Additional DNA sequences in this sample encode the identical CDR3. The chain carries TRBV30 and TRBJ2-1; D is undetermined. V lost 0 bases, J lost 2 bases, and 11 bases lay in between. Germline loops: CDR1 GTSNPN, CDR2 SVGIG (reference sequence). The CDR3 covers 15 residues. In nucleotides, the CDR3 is TGTGCCTGGAGTGTACTCGGCGGAACCTACAATGAGCAGTTCTTC. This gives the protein CAWSVLGGTYNEQFF.

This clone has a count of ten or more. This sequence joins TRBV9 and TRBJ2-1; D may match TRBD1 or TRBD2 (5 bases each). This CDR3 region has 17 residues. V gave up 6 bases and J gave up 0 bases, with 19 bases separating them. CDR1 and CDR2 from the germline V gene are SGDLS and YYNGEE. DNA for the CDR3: TGTGCCAGCACCCCACTCTCCGAGGGGCGCTCCTACAATGAGCAGTTCTTC. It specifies CASTPLSEGRSYNEQFF.

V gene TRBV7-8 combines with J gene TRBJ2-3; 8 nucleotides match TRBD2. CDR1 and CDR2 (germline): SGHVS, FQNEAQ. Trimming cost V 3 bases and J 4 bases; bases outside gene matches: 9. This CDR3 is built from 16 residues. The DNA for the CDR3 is TGTGCCAGCAGCTTGTCTTTAGCGGGATGGGCAGATACGCAGTATTTT. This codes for CASSLSLAGWADTQYF.

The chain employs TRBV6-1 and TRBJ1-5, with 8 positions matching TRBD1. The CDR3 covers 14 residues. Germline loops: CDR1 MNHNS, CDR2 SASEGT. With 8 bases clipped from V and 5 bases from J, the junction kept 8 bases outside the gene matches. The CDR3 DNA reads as TGTGCCAGCCTAGCGGGACAGGCTGATCAGCCCCAGCATTTT. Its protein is CASLAGQADQPQHF.

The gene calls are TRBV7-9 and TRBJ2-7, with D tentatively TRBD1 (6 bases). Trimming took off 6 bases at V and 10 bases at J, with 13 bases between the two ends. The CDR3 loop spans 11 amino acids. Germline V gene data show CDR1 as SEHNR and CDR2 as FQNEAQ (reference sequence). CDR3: CASSSVGAQYF. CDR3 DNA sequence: TGTGCCAGCAGTTCGGTGGGGGCTCAGTACTTC.

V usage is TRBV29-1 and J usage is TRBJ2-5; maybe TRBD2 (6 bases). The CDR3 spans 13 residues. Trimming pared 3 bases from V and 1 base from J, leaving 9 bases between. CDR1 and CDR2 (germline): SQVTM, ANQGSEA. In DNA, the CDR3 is TGCAGCGTTGATAAGCGGGCCCAAGAGACCCAGTACTTC. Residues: CSVDKRAQETQYF.

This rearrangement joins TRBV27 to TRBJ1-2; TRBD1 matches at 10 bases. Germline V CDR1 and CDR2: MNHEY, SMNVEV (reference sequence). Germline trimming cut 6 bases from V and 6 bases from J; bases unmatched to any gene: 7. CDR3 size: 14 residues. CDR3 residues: CASRSGTGANGYTF. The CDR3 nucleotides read TGTGCCAGCAGATCCGGGACAGGGGCCAATGGCTACACCTTC.